This T cell receptor beta chain came from a study of blood T cell repertoires in COVID-19 (TCRdb year 2020). Regarding the study in general: Samples covering the acute and convalescent phases of COVID-19 were provided by collaborators in the United States, Italy and Spain. The repertoires were made available in a free public database intended to serve as a resource for research on the immune response to SARS-CoV-2. The sample metadata nearly always contained a de-identified subject ID, COVID-19 status, age in years and sex. The dataset comprised deeply sampled blood TCRbeta repertoires from subjects exposed to, actively infected with, or recovered from COVID-19. Samples were obtained from the ongoing ImmuneRACE study (first 160 participants) and from roughly 1,300 subjects provided by 6 global collaborators. Where HLA class I and class II types were available, the types were taken from metadata supplied by the sample provider, not from assay-based typing. The material from the prospective study consisted of cDNA or gDNA derived from T cells, B-cell-depleted T cells, or PBMCs. Study-wide findings and limitations: The amount of clinical and demographic metadata varied by source and participant and was provided uncurated.

TCRbeta CDR3 regions were amplified from genomic DNA by means of the immunoSEQ Assay, a bias-controlled multiplex PCR. From the authors' description of their analysis: Within the assay, amplification of reference gene primers was used to estimate how many nucleated cells each sample contained. To quantify the absolute abundance of each unique TCRbeta CDR3 rearrangement, sequence reads were collapsed and filtered. Productive Simpson clonality was computed per sample as the square root of Simpson's diversity index over productive rearrangements. In TCRdb, the immuneACCESS table is reduced to in-frame sequences with V and J assigned. These tables do not hold every clone; where another copy was compared, an unresolved V gene accounts for under half, and the others remain unexplained. The DNA was the basis for D and trimming; V, J and clone size are from that table. The sample table holds around 86,000 clones, of which more than 80% were seen once. The leading ten clones occupy over 9.5% of the sample.

Whole blood was collected in K2EDTA tubes by collaborating institutions according to the institutions' own protocols. Collaborator samples were shipped for TCRbeta analysis as frozen whole blood, isolated PBMCs, or DNA extracted from either sample type. CDR1 and CDR2 are drawn from the germline V gene: SGHVS, FNYEAQ. Trimming takes 5 bases off V and 5 bases off J; junction bases not matched to a gene: 8. Including cysteine and phenylalanine, the CDR3 has 15 amino acids. Here the CDR3 DNA is all that survives: 45 bases in frame from base 1. Comment on this clone: The antigen it binds to is not known. No quality values exist for individual bases; no much larger clone is one base distant.

The chain was built from TRBV7-6 and TRBJ1-4, and TRBD1 aligns with 7 junction nucleotides. Material for sequencing was peripheral blood. This TCR came from a human donor in a cohort sampled during active COVID-19. In nucleotides, the sequence is TGTGCCAGCAGCCCCCGACAGGGCCGGAATGAAAAACTGTTTTTT. Its protein is CASSPRQGRNEKLFF.